The 8 T cell receptor beta chains below all came from one sample that was sequenced in a study of identical twins. One entry per CDR3 protein, called by TCRdb with MiXCR from the 5' RACE reads. The top ten hold about 1.5% of the sample, which has approximately 890,000 distinct CDR3 sequences, approximately 13% seen once. A further study also used this sample, focusing on yellow fever vaccine responses in identical twins.

Material: PBMCs. Every receptor here comes from a woman between 18 and 29 years old in good health.

The chain has TRBV10-3 and TRBJ2-1; D assignment may be TRBD1 or TRBD2 (5 bases each). Germline V gene lookup returns CDR1 ENHRY and CDR2 SYGVKD. The V gene lost 0 bases and the J gene lost 7 bases, with 19 bases spanning the gap. The CDR3 runs 17 residues. The CDR3, as DNA: TGTGCCATCAGTGAGTCGCTGTGGGCAGGGAGAGGGAATGAGCAGTTCTTC. This gives the protein CAISESLWAGRGNEQFF.

The table lists this clonotype with a few counts. V usage is TRBV15 and J usage is TRBJ2-7, with 9 nucleotides matching TRBD2. The CDR3 is made up of 15 amino acids. Germline-derived CDR1 and CDR2 are LNHNV and YYDKDF (reference sequence). V shed 2 bases, J shed 0 bases, and the junction held 2 bases outside the gene matches. The CDR3 loop is CATSRRLAVSYEQYF. For the CDR3, the DNA is TGTGCCACCAGCAGACGACTAGCGGTCTCCTACGAGCAGTACTTC.

This clonotype has only a few counts. The rearrangement joins TRBV3-1 to TRBJ2-1, with 12 bases fitting TRBD2. The CDR3 has 20 amino acids. Germline CDR1 LGHDT, CDR2 YNNKEL (reference sequence). Germline trimming cut 3 bases from V and 0 bases from J; bases unmatched to any gene: 12. Here the CDR3 reads CASSHPPRTSGESSYNEQFF. Written as DNA, the CDR3 is TGTGCCAGCAGCCACCCGCCCCGGACTAGCGGGGAGAGCTCCTACAATGAGCAGTTCTTC.

This clonotype was detected a few times. The chain combines TRBV24-1 with TRBJ1-4; 7 nucleotides match TRBD1. The CDR3 covers 15 residues. Per the germline V gene, CDR1 is KGHDR and CDR2 is SFDVKD. V gave up 0 bases and J gave up 8 bases; unmatched junction bases: 5. CDR3 sequence (DNA): TGTGCCACCAGTGATTTGGACAGGGCAGGCGAAAAACTGTTTTTT. Translated: CATSDLDRAGEKLFF.

The chain has TRBV7-8 and TRBJ2-1; the D gene is possibly TRBD1 (6 bases). V lost 2 bases to trimming and J lost 4 bases, with 18 bases between them. Germline V gene data show CDR1 as SGHVS and CDR2 as FQNEAQ. The CDR3 runs 17 residues. The CDR3 DNA reads as TGTGCCAGCAGCTTAACCCGCCCAGGGGCAGGTTACAATGAGCAGTTCTTC. It codes for CASSLTRPGAGYNEQFF.

The gene calls are TRBV2 and TRBJ2-1, with D perhaps being TRBD1 or TRBD2 (6 bases each). Germline CDR1 SNHLY, CDR2 FYNNEI. V gave up 6 bases and J gave up 6 bases, with 21 bases separating them. This CDR3 spans 16 amino acids. DNA of the CDR3: TGTGCCAGCAGCCGTCCGGGGGTCACAGGGTCCAATGAGCAGTTCTTC. It translates to CASSRPGVTGSNEQFF.

The CDR3 reads CASSLDRTSGGETQYF. The CDR3 DNA reads TGCGCCAGCAGCTTGGACAGAACTAGCGGGGGGGAGACCCAGTACTTC. This sequence joins TRBV5-1 and TRBJ2-5, with TRBD2 matching over 12 bases. V shed 0 bases, J shed 5 bases, and the junction held 5 bases outside the gene matches. Germline values: CDR1 SGHRS, CDR2 YFSETQ. This CDR3 contains 16 residues.

The chain is built from TRBV12-3 or TRBV12-4 and TRBJ2-2, with 8 positions matching TRBD2. CDR3 length: 15 amino acids. V gave up 3 bases and J gave up 7 bases; unmatched junction bases: 7. CDR3: CASSLGSGINGELFF. As DNA, the CDR3 is TGTGCCAGCAGTTTGGGTAGCGGGATCAACGGGGAGCTGTTTTTT.